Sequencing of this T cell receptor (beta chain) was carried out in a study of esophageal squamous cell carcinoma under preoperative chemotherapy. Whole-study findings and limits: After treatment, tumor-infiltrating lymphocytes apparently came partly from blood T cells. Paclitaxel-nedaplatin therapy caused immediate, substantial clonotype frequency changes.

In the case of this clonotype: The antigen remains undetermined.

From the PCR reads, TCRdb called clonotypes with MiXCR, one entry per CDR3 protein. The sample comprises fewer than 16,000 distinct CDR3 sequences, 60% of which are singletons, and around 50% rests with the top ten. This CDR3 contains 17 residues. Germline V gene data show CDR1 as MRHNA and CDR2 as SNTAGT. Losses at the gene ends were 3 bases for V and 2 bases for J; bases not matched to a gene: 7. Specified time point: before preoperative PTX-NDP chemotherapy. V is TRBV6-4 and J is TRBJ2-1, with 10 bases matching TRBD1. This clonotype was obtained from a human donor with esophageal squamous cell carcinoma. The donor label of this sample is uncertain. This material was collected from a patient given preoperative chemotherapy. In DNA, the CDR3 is TGTGCCAGCAGTGATACCGGGACAGGGGATCCCTACAATGAGCAGTTCTTC. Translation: CASSDTGTGDPYNEQFF.